This T cell receptor (beta chain) is from a study of OX40 agonist ivuxolimab in advanced cancers. Germline-derived CDR1 and CDR2 are SEHNR and FQNEAQ (reference sequence). The CDR3 covers 13 residues. Trimming took off 0 bases at V and 6 bases at J, with 8 bases between the two ends. Produced via immunoSEQ multiplex PCR; TCRdb's table is partial and in-frame only. The sample lists fewer than 120,000 clones; more than 70% were seen once. The sample was CD4+ or CD8+ T cells sorted from blood, taken in a trial of the OX40 agonist ivuxolimab. The genes are TRBV7-9 and TRBJ1-1, with D perhaps TRBD1 (5 bases). This clonotype was obtained from an adult with an advanced solid tumor such as melanoma, head and neck, liver or kidney cancer. As DNA, the CDR3 is TGTGCCAGCAGCTTAGCCCGGGGGGCTGAAGCTTTCTTT. Its protein product is CASSLARGAEAFF.